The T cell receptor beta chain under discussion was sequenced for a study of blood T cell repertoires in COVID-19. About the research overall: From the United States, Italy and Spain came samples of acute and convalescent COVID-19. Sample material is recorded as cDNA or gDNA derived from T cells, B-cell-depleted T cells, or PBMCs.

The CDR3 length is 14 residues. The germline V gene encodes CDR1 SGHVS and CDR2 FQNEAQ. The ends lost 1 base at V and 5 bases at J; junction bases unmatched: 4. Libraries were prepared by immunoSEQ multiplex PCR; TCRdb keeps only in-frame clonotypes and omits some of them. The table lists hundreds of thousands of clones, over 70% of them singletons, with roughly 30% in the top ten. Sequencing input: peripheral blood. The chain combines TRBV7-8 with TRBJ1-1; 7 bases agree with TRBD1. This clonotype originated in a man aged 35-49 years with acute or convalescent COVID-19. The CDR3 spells CASSLVNRGTEAFF. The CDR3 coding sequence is TGTGCCAGCAGCTTAGTAAACAGGGGAACTGAAGCTTTCTTT.